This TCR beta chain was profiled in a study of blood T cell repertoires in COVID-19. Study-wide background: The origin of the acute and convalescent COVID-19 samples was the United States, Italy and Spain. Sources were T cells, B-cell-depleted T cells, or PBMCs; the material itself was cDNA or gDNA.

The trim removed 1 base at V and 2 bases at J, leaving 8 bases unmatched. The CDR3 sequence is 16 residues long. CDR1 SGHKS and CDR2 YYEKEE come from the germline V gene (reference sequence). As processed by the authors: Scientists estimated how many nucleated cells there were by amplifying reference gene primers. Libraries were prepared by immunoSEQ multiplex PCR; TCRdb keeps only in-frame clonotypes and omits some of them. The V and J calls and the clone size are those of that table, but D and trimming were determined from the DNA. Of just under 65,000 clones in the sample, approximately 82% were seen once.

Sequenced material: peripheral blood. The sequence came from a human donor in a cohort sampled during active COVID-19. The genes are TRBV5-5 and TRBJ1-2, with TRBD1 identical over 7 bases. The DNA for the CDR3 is TGTGCCAGCAGCTTGTGGCACAGGGGTAAGAACTATGGCTACACCTTC. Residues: CASSLWHRGKNYGYTF.